This TCR beta chain derives from a study of neurological immune-mediated disorders. This clonotype was seen repeatedly, ten times or more. TCRdb recomputed calls from the 5' RACE reads with MiXCR, one row per CDR3 protein. The sample carries 35,000 to 45,000 distinct CDR3 sequences, approximately 3% recorded once. Documented time point: longitudinal time-point 1 (baseline). The ends were cut back, 1 base at V and 2 bases at J, with 15 bases in the middle. This CDR3 is built from 16 residues. Germline V CDR1 and CDR2: SGHDT, YYEEEE. The receptor was isolated from a woman aged 55-75 years with multiple sclerosis. The genes are TRBV5-6 and TRBJ1-2; D might be TRBD1 (5 bases). Sequencing was done on a sample of PBMCs. The CDR3 DNA reads as TGTGCCAGCAGCTTGTCTCAGGGTAGGGCGAACTATGGCTACACCTTC. Its translation is CASSLSQGRANYGYTF.